These 19 T cell receptor beta chains were sequenced from one sample in a study of cytomegalovirus exposure and HLA in healthy donors. It was with 60 Vbeta and 13 Jbeta primers that the PCR ran. Generated by immunoSEQ multiplex PCR, the TCRdb table keeps only in-frame clones and is missing some. The data hold 220,000 or so clones, with roughly 75% observed a single time. Sequenced input: PBMCs. These TCRs come from a woman between 25 and 40 years old in good health and CMV-seronegative.

This clone was observed a handful of times. The chain combines TRBV10-3 with TRBJ1-2, with D uncertain. The CDR3 is 12 residues long. The V and J ends lost 10 bases and 1 base respectively, with 10 bases between them. Germline assignment: CDR1 ENHRY and CDR2 SYGVKD. CDR3 amino acids: CATWAFNYGYTF. CDR3 nucleotides: TGTGCCACCTGGGCCTTTAACTATGGCTACACCTTC.

This chain links TRBV10-2 with TRBJ2-5; 8 nucleotides match TRBD1. The end of the DNA is better explained by TRBJ2-7, so the J call may be wrong. Germline V gene lookup returns CDR1 WSHSY and CDR2 SAAADI. CDR3 length: 13 residues. The CDR3 bases are TGCGCCAGCAGGGACAGGGACTCCTACGAGCAGTACTTC. This sequence encodes CASRDRDSYEQYF.

This chain links TRBV5-5 with TRBJ1-2, with D unresolved. This CDR3 comprises 13 residues. V was clipped by 0 bases and J by 5 bases, with 8 bases between them. CDR1 is SGHKS, CDR2 YYEKEE, per germline (reference sequence). The CDR3 spells CASSLGGEYGYTF. The CDR3 nucleotides are TGTGCCAGCAGCTTGGGCGGCGAATATGGCTACACCTTC.

This chain joins TRBV7-8 and TRBJ1-1; D gene uncertain. Trimming took off 3 bases at V and 1 base at J, with 9 bases between the two ends. Germline CDR1 is SGHVS and CDR2 is FQNEAQ. The CDR3 length is 14 residues. The DNA of the CDR3 is TGTGCCAGCAGCTTCGGGAAACCGAACACTGAAGCTTTCTTT. This sequence encodes CASSFGKPNTEAFF.

This clone was seen more than once but under ten times. The rearrangement uses TRBV9 and TRBJ2-6, with TRBD1 identical over 11 bases. CDR3 length: 18 residues. Germline values: CDR1 SGDLS, CDR2 YYNGEE. V lost 3 bases, J lost 0 bases, and 5 bases stayed unmatched. CDR3 protein: CASSGGGTGGSGANVLTF. CDR3 DNA: TGTGCCAGCAGCGGAGGCGGGACAGGGGGCTCTGGGGCCAACGTCCTGACTTTC.

J is TRBJ1-3 and V is TRBV7-9, with 8 bases aligning to TRBD1. The CDR3 covers 14 residues. V was pared by 5 bases and J by 5 bases, with 5 bases of the junction left unmatched. Per germline, CDR1 SEHNR and CDR2 FQNEAQ (reference sequence). The CDR3 nucleotides are TGTGCCAGCAGCACCAGGACAGGGCGAAACACCATATATTTT. This gives the protein CASSTRTGRNTIYF.

The chain couples TRBV2 to TRBJ2-5, with TRBD2 identical over 7 bases. From germline, CDR1 is SNHLY and CDR2 FYNNEI. CDR3 size: 15 residues. V was clipped by 3 bases and J by 4 bases; unmatched bases: 8. CDR3 coding DNA: TGTGCCAGCAGTGACGGGCGGGGGAAGGGAGAGACCCAGTACTTC. Encoded protein: CASSDGRGKGETQYF.

The chain recombines TRBV11-2 with TRBJ1-2, with 10 bases identical to TRBD1. V trimming: 3 bases; J trimming: 6 bases; junction bases outside the gene matches: 7. The CDR3 contains 15 residues. Germline lookup yields CDR1 SGHAT and CDR2 FQNNGV. The CDR3 DNA follows: TGTGCCAGCAGCTTCACGGACAGGGGGATTAATGGCTACACCTTC. Protein product: CASSFTDRGINGYTF.

The J gene is TRBJ1-5, the V gene TRBV19; weak D call: TRBD1 (5 bases). Trimming shortened V by 5 bases and J by 5 bases, and 13 bases separated the two germline ends. Germline V lookup: CDR1 LNHDA, CDR2 SQIVND (reference sequence). This CDR3 comprises 14 residues. Here the CDR3 reads CASSVGLGDQPQHF. As DNA, the CDR3 is TGTGCCAGTAGTGTGGGACTCGGAGATCAGCCCCAGCATTTT.

This clone was detected a few times. V is TRBV7-6 and J is TRBJ2-2, with 7 positions matching TRBD1. Trimming took 7 bases from V and 1 from J; bases not matched to a gene: 3. The CDR3 runs to 14 residues. The V gene's germline CDR1 is SGHVS and CDR2 FNYEAQ. The CDR3 sequence is CASTRTGNTGELFF. CDR3 in DNA: TGTGCCAGCACCCGGACAGGGAACACCGGGGAGCTGTTTTTT.

V is TRBV7-2 and J is TRBJ2-7; TRBD2 agrees at 9 bases. This CDR3 has 12 amino acids. V lost 3 bases, J lost 6 bases, and 0 bases stayed unmatched. From germline, CDR1 is SGHTA and CDR2 FQGNSA. Here the CDR3 DNA reads TGTGCCAGCAGCTTGACTAGCGGCGAGCAGTACTTC. It yields the protein CASSLTSGEQYF.

CDR3 loop: CASSFGGDEQFF. The CDR3 DNA reads as TGTGCCAGCAGCTTCGGGGGGGATGAGCAGTTCTTC. V usage is TRBV7-9 and J usage is TRBJ2-1; 8 bases fit TRBD2. The CDR3 runs to 12 residues. Germline loops: CDR1 SEHNR, CDR2 FQNEAQ (reference sequence). V was pared by 3 bases and J by 8 bases, with 0 bases of the junction left unmatched.

The V gene is TRBV7-9, the J gene TRBJ1-1; 7 bases are shared with TRBD1. The CDR3 totals 12 residues. CDR1 and CDR2 from the germline V gene are SEHNR and FQNEAQ (reference sequence). With 5 bases clipped from V and 11 bases from J, the junction kept 8 bases outside the gene matches. In DNA form, the CDR3 reads TGTGCCAGCAGCCCGACAGGGTTGGGTGCTTTCTTT. The encoded protein is CASSPTGLGAFF. Based on the CDR3 plus reference TRBV7-9 and TRBJ1-1, the full variable domain is DTGVSQNPRHKITKRGQNVTFRCDPISEHNRLYWYRQTLGQGPEFLTYFQNEAQLEKSRLLSDRFSAERPKGSFSTLEIQRTEQGDSAMYLCASSPTGLGAFFGQGTRLTVV.

The chain combines TRBV15 with TRBJ1-2; unclear D gene. Trimming pared 6 bases from V and 5 bases from J, leaving 7 bases between. The CDR3 extends over 11 amino acids. CDR1 and CDR2 from the germline V gene are LNHNV and YYDKDF (reference sequence). This chain's CDR3 is CATSGLYGYTF. CDR3 sequence (DNA): TGTGCCACCAGTGGACTTTATGGCTACACCTTC. Supplemented by reference TRBV15 and TRBJ1-2, the full variable domain reads DAMVIQNPRYQVTQFGKPVTLSCSQTLNHNVMYWYQQKSSQAPKLLFHYYDKDFNNEADTPDNFQSRRPNTSFCFLDIRSPGLGDTAMYLCATSGLYGYTFGSGTRLTVV.

The rearrangement uses TRBV5-4 and TRBJ1-1, with 7 bases matching TRBD1. CDR3 length: 15 amino acids. Germline V gives CDR1 SGHNT, CDR2 YYREEE (reference sequence). V was clipped by 0 bases and J by 1 base; unmatched bases: 3. Here the CDR3 DNA reads TGTGCCAGCAGCTTGGGGGACAGACCGAACACTGAAGCTTTCTTT. Its translation is CASSLGDRPNTEAFF.

The chain joins TRBV6-5 to TRBJ2-2; tentative D call: TRBD2 (6 bases). This CDR3 has 15 amino acids. Per germline, CDR1 MNHEY and CDR2 SVGAGI. Trimming removed 4 bases at V and 1 base at J, with 10 bases between. CDR3 protein: CASSWEVGNTGELFF. CDR3 DNA sequence: TGTGCCAGCAGTTGGGAGGTAGGGAACACCGGGGAGCTGTTTTTT.

Here the CDR3 reads CASNPGTGNQPQHF. CDR3 nucleotide sequence: TGTGCCAGCAATCCCGGGACAGGCAATCAGCCCCAGCATTTT. The V and J genes are TRBV2 and TRBJ1-5; 7 bases line up with TRBD1. V lost 7 bases, J lost 2 bases, and 5 bases stayed unmatched. Germline assignment: CDR1 SNHLY and CDR2 FYNNEI. The CDR3 length is 14 residues.

The gene calls are TRBV7-9 and TRBJ1-1; D call uncertain. The CDR3 totals 13 residues. V lost 2 bases and J lost 1, with 5 bases in between. Germline lookup yields CDR1 SEHNR and CDR2 FQNEAQ (reference sequence). In DNA, the CDR3 is TGTGCCAGCAGCTTAAGCCAGAACACTGAAGCTTTCTTT. It yields the protein CASSLSQNTEAFF.

The chain links TRBV5-4 to TRBJ2-3, with 9 bases aligning to TRBD2. V lost 3 bases to trimming and J lost 4 bases; unmatched junction nucleotides: 12. The CDR3 runs 17 residues. Germline lookup yields CDR1 SGHNT and CDR2 YYREEE (reference sequence). CDR3 sequence reads: CASSSLRASGISDTQYF. DNA of the CDR3: TGTGCCAGCAGCTCTCTGCGGGCTAGCGGGATCTCAGATACGCAGTATTTT.